This entry features one T cell receptor (beta chain) sequence. Its antigen is still unknown. This entry belongs to a study of T cells in localized non-small cell lung cancer. Produced via immunoSEQ multiplex PCR; TCRdb's table is partial and in-frame only. Here the sample spans under 40,000 clones, more than 75% being singletons. The V segment lost 8 bases and the J segment 2 bases; nucleotides outside the gene matches: 13. The CDR3 consists of 15 residues. Germline CDR1 is SQVTM and CDR2 is ANQGSEA. Study-level points and caveats: Maximal T cell clonality occurred in uninvolved adjacent lung, with tumor ranking below it. Turning up in adjacent lung were a median approximately 57 of the top 100 tumor clones. Sequencing involved a lone tumor region, leaving heterogeneity possible. In the blood, greater T cell density corresponded to longer overall survival.

This chain joins TRBV29-1 and TRBJ2-3, with 7 bases that match TRBD2. The TCR originated in a male donor at least 60 years old with stage III lung adenocarcinoma. Material: peripheral blood, obtained before any cancer treatment. The CDR3: CSTREGTVTTDTQYF. CDR3 nucleotides: TGCAGCACTAGGGAGGGAACAGTTACCACAGATACGCAGTATTTT.